Each of the 25 T cell receptor beta chains below was sequenced from the same sample in a study of OX40 agonist ivuxolimab in advanced cancers. Clones were read by immunoSEQ multiplex PCR, and TCRdb kept only the in-frame ones, dropping some. The sample includes around 55,000 clones, 75% to 90% of them seen just once. The input for sequencing was CD4+ or CD8+ T cells sorted from blood, taken in a trial of the OX40 agonist ivuxolimab. These receptors all stem from an adult with an advanced solid tumor such as melanoma, head and neck, liver or kidney cancer.

The rearrangement links TRBV27 to TRBJ1-1, with no clear D. Germline V gene sequence: CDR1 MNHEY, CDR2 SMNVEV (reference sequence). Between the trimmed V and J ends, which lost 5 bases and 0 bases, there was a span of 10 bases. The CDR3 totals 14 residues. In DNA, the CDR3 is TGTGCCAGCAGTCCGCGAGGGATGAACACTGAAGCTTTCTTT. Translation gives CASSPRGMNTEAFF.

This clone was observed a handful of times. The chain is built from TRBV7-6 and TRBJ1-1; 10 nucleotides line up with TRBD1. Per germline, CDR1 SGHVS and CDR2 FNYEAQ. The junction had 10 bases not matched to a gene; V was cut back by 6 bases and J by 6 bases. The CDR3 totals 15 residues. The CDR3 region is CASSWGTGVQPEAFF. The CDR3 DNA reads as TGTGCCAGCAGTTGGGGGACAGGGGTGCAACCTGAAGCTTTCTTT.

V gene TRBV7-9 combines with J gene TRBJ2-3; unclear D gene. This CDR3 spans 13 amino acids. Germline V CDR1 and CDR2: SEHNR, FQNEAQ (reference sequence). Trimming removed 1 base from V and 2 bases from J, with 4 bases in between. The CDR3 DNA is TGTGCCAGCAGCTTAGATACCACAGATACGCAGTATTTT. Residues: CASSLDTTDTQYF. The whole variable domain, filled in from reference TRBV7-9 and TRBJ2-3, reads DTGVSQNPRHKITKRGQNVTFRCDPISEHNRLYWYRQTLGQGPEFLTYFQNEAQLEKSRLLSDRFSAERPKGSFSTLEIQRTEQGDSAMYLCASSLDTTDTQYFGPGTRLTVL.

The CDR3 region is CASSLPPPSYEQYF. The CDR3 bases are TGTGCCAGCAGCTTGCCGCCACCCTCCTACGAGCAGTACTTC. The chain combines TRBV5-5 with TRBJ2-7; D is uncertain. Germline CDR1 and CDR2: SGHKS and YYEKEE (reference sequence). The CDR3 spans 14 residues. The V end was cut by 1 base, the J end by 0 bases, with 8 bases between.

This clone was detected only once. The V gene is TRBV7-8, the J gene TRBJ1-5, with D perhaps matching TRBD1 (6 bases). Germline values: CDR1 SGHVS, CDR2 FQNEAQ. V was pared by 2 bases and J by 3 bases, with 14 bases between. The CDR3 runs to 16 residues. In DNA form, the CDR3 reads TGTGCCAGCAGCTTACACCCCGGGACACTCAATCAGCCCCAGCATTTT. It specifies CASSLHPGTLNQPQHF. Filled out from reference TRBV7-8 and TRBJ1-5, the complete variable domain reads GAGVSQSPRYKVAKRGQDVALRCDPISGHVSLFWYQQALGQGPEFLTYFQNEAQLDKSGLPSDRFFAERPEGSVSTLKIQRTQQEDSAVYLCASSLHPGTLNQPQHFGDGTRLSIL.

This sequence joins TRBV19 and TRBJ1-5, with unresolved D. From germline, CDR1 is LNHDA and CDR2 SQIVND (reference sequence). Deletions cut 3 bases from V and 5 bases from J, with 8 bases between. This CDR3 contains 13 residues. CDR3 residues: CASSISGYQPQHF. The CDR3 DNA sequence: TGTGCCAGTAGTATTTCGGGCTATCAGCCCCAGCATTTT.

The sample holds a few counts of this clone. The chain combines TRBV7-9 with TRBJ1-5; possibly TRBD1 for D (6 bases). This CDR3 is built from 14 residues. The germline V gene has CDR1 SEHNR and CDR2 FQNEAQ (reference sequence). Trimming pared 1 base from V and 3 bases from J, leaving 7 bases between. The CDR3, as DNA: TGTGCCAGCAGCTTAGGGACAGCCAATCAGCCCCAGCATTTT. Its translation: CASSLGTANQPQHF.

The chain links TRBV27 to TRBJ2-7, with 8 bases that match TRBD1. CDR1 is MNHEY, CDR2 SMNVEV, per germline (reference sequence). V gave up 8 bases and J gave up 3 bases; unmatched junction bases: 6. The CDR3 totals 13 residues. The CDR3 DNA reads TGTGCCAGCTCCTGGACAGGGAGCTACGAGCAGTACTTC. It is translated as CASSWTGSYEQYF.

V usage is TRBV28 and J usage is TRBJ2-7, with D possibly being TRBD2 (7 bases). The CDR3 loop spans 15 amino acids. Between the trimmed V and J ends, which lost 6 bases and 6 bases, there was a span of 21 bases. Per germline, CDR1 MDHEN and CDR2 SYDVKM. The CDR3 DNA reads as TGTGCCAGCAGACAGACCCGGGACACGGGGGGCGAGCAGTACTTC. Amino acids: CASRQTRDTGGEQYF.

The chain is built from TRBV13 and TRBJ1-4; 12 nucleotides line up with TRBD1. Per germline, CDR1 PRHDT and CDR2 FYEKMQ (reference sequence). This CDR3 region has 17 residues. Unmatched junction bases numbered 7, after V lost 0 bases and J lost 8 bases. CDR3: CASSLGRAGTGGEKLFF. The CDR3 region has the DNA TGTGCCAGCAGCTTAGGCCGGGCTGGGACAGGGGGCGAAAAACTGTTTTTT.

V usage is TRBV5-4 and J usage is TRBJ1-2; the D gene is possibly TRBD1 (5 bases). Germline CDR1 is SGHNT and CDR2 is YYREEE (reference sequence). The CDR3 covers 13 residues. The germline V and J ends were trimmed by 10 bases and 1 base, with 14 bases remaining between them. This CDR3 reads CAGGGGSNYGYTF. In nucleotides, the CDR3 is TGTGCCGGGGGGGGAGGAAGTAACTATGGCTACACCTTC. The whole variable domain, filled in from reference TRBV5-4 and TRBJ1-2, reads ETGVTQSPTHLIKTRGQQVTLRCSSQSGHNTVSWYQQALGQGPQFIFQYYREEENGRGNFPPRFSGLQFPNYSSELNVNALELDDSALYLCAGGGGSNYGYTFGSGTRLTVV.

This clone was recorded a few times. J is TRBJ2-1 and V is TRBV2, with D possibly being TRBD2 (6 bases). Trimming cost V 6 bases and J 4 bases, with 16 bases left between them. The CDR3 is 15 amino acids. Germline CDR1 and CDR2: SNHLY and FYNNEI. This chain's CDR3 is CASSAWGGTYNEQFF. In nucleotides, the CDR3 is TGTGCCAGCAGCGCCTGGGGAGGCACTTACAATGAGCAGTTCTTC.

In its sample, this clone is medium-sized. The chain has TRBV9 and TRBJ1-5; 8 nucleotides align to TRBD1. Per the germline V gene, CDR1 is SGDLS and CDR2 is YYNGEE. The CDR3 is 14 amino acids. The V and J ends lost 3 bases and 6 bases, in that order; junction bases with no gene match: 5. CDR3 nucleotide sequence: TGTGCCAGCAGCGCAGGGGGCTGGGGTCAGCCCCAGCATTTT. This translates into CASSAGGWGQPQHF.

This chain joins TRBV7-3 and TRBJ1-5; D possibly corresponds to TRBD1 (6 bases). This CDR3 has 14 amino acids. Germline V gene sequence: CDR1 SGHTA, CDR2 FQGTGA. V dropped 3 bases and J dropped 2 bases, with 8 bases sitting between them. CDR3 sequence (DNA): TGTGCCAGCAGCTTGTACAGGGGCAATCAGCCCCAGCATTTT. Its translation is CASSLYRGNQPQHF. Using reference TRBV7-3 and TRBJ1-5 for the parts outside the CDR3, the full variable domain is GAGVSQTPSNKVTEKGKYVELRCDPISGHTALYWYRQSLGQGPEFLIYFQGTGAADDSGLPNDRFFAVRPEGSVSTLKIQRTERGDSAVYLCASSLYRGNQPQHFGDGTRLSIL.

The rearrangement links TRBV6-5 to TRBJ1-5, with D hard to call. CDR1 MNHEY and CDR2 SVGAGI come from the germline V gene. The CDR3 is 14 residues long. V was shortened by 3 bases and J by 5 bases, with 11 bases between the two germline ends. The CDR3 here is CASSYWPGDQPQHF. CDR3 nucleotides: TGTGCCAGCAGTTATTGGCCGGGAGATCAGCCCCAGCATTTT.

V gene TRBV6-5 combines with J gene TRBJ1-1, with no clear D. The CDR3 consists of 11 residues. The V gene's germline CDR1 is MNHEY and CDR2 SVGAGI. The V and J ends lost 7 bases and 4 bases respectively, with 7 bases between them. The CDR3 sequence is CASKVGTEAFF. The CDR3 region has the DNA TGTGCCAGCAAGGTGGGCACTGAAGCTTTCTTT.

The V and J genes are TRBV6-5 and TRBJ1-1; 7 bases are shared with TRBD1. J was trimmed by 0 bases and V by 7 bases; bases with no gene match: 5. There are 14 residues in the CDR3. CDR1 and CDR2 from the germline V gene are MNHEY and SVGAGI. CDR3 nucleotides: TGTGCCAGCACCCCGACAGGGCTGAACACTGAAGCTTTCTTT. Translated: CASTPTGLNTEAFF.

V usage is TRBV6-5 and J usage is TRBJ2-5; D not certain. This CDR3 region has 12 residues. Germline lookup yields CDR1 MNHEY and CDR2 SVGAGI. With 6 bases removed from V and 5 bases from J, the gap between germline ends came to 10 bases. Here the CDR3 DNA reads TGTGCCAGCAGAGCCCCGGAGGAGACCCAGTACTTC. Amino acids: CASRAPEETQYF.

This rearrangement joins TRBV6-5 to TRBJ1-5, with D hard to call. Trimming pared 2 bases from V and 4 bases from J, leaving 12 bases between. CDR1 and CDR2 (germline): MNHEY, SVGAGI. The CDR3 has 15 amino acids. CDR3 coding DNA: TGTGCCAGCAGTTACCGGCTGGATTCTAATCAGCCCCAGCATTTT. Its protein is CASSYRLDSNQPQHF.

The chain links TRBV13 to TRBJ2-1; D possibly corresponds to TRBD2 (6 bases). The CDR3 consists of 16 residues. V lost 5 bases, J lost 4 bases, and 18 bases lay in between. Germline-derived CDR1 and CDR2 are PRHDT and FYEKMQ (reference sequence). This CDR3 reads CASSPPGVGGYNEQFF. The CDR3 bases are TGTGCCAGCAGCCCCCCCGGAGTGGGGGGATACAATGAGCAGTTCTTC.

The chain joins TRBV9 to TRBJ1-2; TRBD1 is a possible D gene (5 bases). Germline V gene lookup returns CDR1 SGDLS and CDR2 YYNGEE. The V end was cut by 10 bases, the J end by 5 bases, with 18 bases between. The CDR3 covers 13 residues. CDR3 residues: CASGAEITYGYTF. The CDR3 DNA reads as TGTGCCTCCGGGGCAGAAATCACGTATGGCTACACCTTC.

The chain uses TRBV5-1 and TRBJ1-2, with 7 nucleotides matching TRBD1. This CDR3 is 12 amino acids long. With 2 bases clipped from V and 7 bases from J, the junction kept 2 bases outside the gene matches. The germline V gene has CDR1 SGHRS and CDR2 YFSETQ. The CDR3 sequence: CASSLDRAGYTF. CDR3 sequence (DNA): TGCGCCAGCAGCTTAGACAGGGCTGGCTACACCTTC.

CDR3 sequence reads: CASSPSTEFATNEKLFF. CDR3 DNA: TGTGCCAGCAGCCCTTCGACAGAATTCGCAACTAATGAAAAACTGTTTTTT. The rearrangement links TRBV4-2 to TRBJ1-4; D may be TRBD1 (5 bases). Trimming stripped 4 bases from V and 0 bases from J, with 15 bases between. Germline CDR1 is LGHNA and CDR2 is YNFKEQ. The CDR3 is 17 residues long.

The genes are TRBV18 and TRBJ2-7; weak D call: TRBD1 (5 bases). This CDR3 has 14 amino acids. Trimming removed 2 bases from V and 0 bases from J, with 8 bases in between. Germline V gene sequence: CDR1 KGHSH, CDR2 LQKENI. The CDR3 DNA follows: TGTGCCAGCTCACCAACGACAGACTCCTACGAGCAGTACTTC. This sequence encodes CASSPTTDSYEQYF.

The chain combines TRBV19 with TRBJ1-1; possibly TRBD1 for D (6 bases). The CDR3 has 15 amino acids. Germline values: CDR1 LNHDA, CDR2 SQIVND (reference sequence). V was pared by 8 bases and J by 4 bases, with 20 bases between. This chain's CDR3 is CASHGVGASGTEAFF. In DNA, the CDR3 is TGTGCCAGTCACGGAGTGGGGGCGAGTGGCACTGAAGCTTTCTTT.